The 22 T cell receptor beta chains below come from one sample, sequenced in a study of control samples from healthy donors and cancer patients. Clones were read by immunoSEQ multiplex PCR, and TCRdb kept only the in-frame ones, dropping some. The repertoire holds roughly 170,000 clones, with over 80% as singletons. The sample consisted of blood. All receptors come from a man between 18 and 35 years old in good health.

The genes are TRBV28 and TRBJ1-6; TRBD1 aligns across 7 bases. With 2 bases clipped from V and 7 bases from J, the junction kept 2 bases outside the gene matches. The germline gives CDR1 MDHEN, CDR2 SYDVKM. The CDR3 is 14 amino acids. CDR3: CASSLMGQNSPLHF. In DNA, the CDR3 is TGTGCCAGCAGTTTAATGGGACAGAATTCACCCCTCCACTTT.

This chain joins TRBV6-6 and TRBJ1-4; D unresolved. Germline assignment: CDR1 MNHNY and CDR2 SVGAGI (reference sequence). Deletions cut 0 bases from V and 4 bases from J, with 3 bases between. This CDR3 region has 13 residues. The CDR3 DNA reads TGTGCCAGCAGTTACTCGATTAATGAAAAACTGTTTTTT. This sequence encodes CASSYSINEKLFF.

The rearrangement joins TRBV10-1 to TRBJ2-1; 7 bases align to TRBD1. Unmatched junction bases numbered 14, after V lost 11 bases and J lost 7 bases. Germline CDR1 and CDR2: WNHNN and SYGVQD (reference sequence). CDR3 length: 14 residues. For the CDR3, the DNA is TGCGCCTGTAAACGGGCAGGGGGACGGAATGAGCAGTTCTTC. As protein: CACKRAGGRNEQFF.

The chain joins TRBV10-3 to TRBJ2-7; D is unresolved. The V end lost 0 bases, the J end lost 0 bases, and 6 bases lay between the germline ends. Germline CDR1 reads ENHRY; CDR2 reads SYGVKD. The CDR3 runs 14 residues. CDR3 amino acids: CAISESPASYEQYF. For the CDR3, the DNA is TGTGCCATCAGTGAGTCCCCAGCCTCCTACGAGCAGTACTTC.

This clone has only one observation. V is TRBV2 and J is TRBJ1-1; TRBD1 might be the D (6 bases). In germline, CDR1 is SNHLY, CDR2 FYNNEI. The CDR3 covers 13 residues. Trimming removed 10 bases at V and 0 bases at J, with 12 bases between. The CDR3 sequence is CANRDTMNTEAFF. DNA of the CDR3: TGTGCCAACCGGGACACGATGAACACTGAAGCTTTCTTT. The entire variable domain, with the rest obtained from reference TRBV2 and TRBJ1-1, is as follows: EPEVTQTPSHQVTQMGQEVILRCVPISNHLYFYWYRQILGQKVEFLVSFYNNEISEKSEIFDDQFSVERPDGSNFTLKIRSTKLEDSAMYFCANRDTMNTEAFFGQGTRLTVV.

The CDR3 region has the DNA TGTGCCAGCAGCCAGAGCTACGAGCAGTACTTC. This sequence encodes CASSQSYEQYF. This chain uses TRBV12-3 or TRBV12-4 with TRBJ2-7; D call uncertain. Trimming took off 6 bases at V and 3 bases at J, with 6 bases between the two ends. The CDR3 contains 11 residues.

This clone was counted a few times. This chain uses TRBV6-5 with TRBJ1-5; no definite D call. Germline V gene data show CDR1 as MNHEY and CDR2 as SVGAGI. V shed 6 bases and J shed 4 bases, with 10 bases lying between them. The CDR3 is 13 amino acids. CDR3 bases: TGTGCCAGCAGCCCCAAGTTAAATCAGCCCCAGCATTTT. Encoded protein: CASSPKLNQPQHF.

This chain connects TRBV7-9 to TRBJ1-3; D call uncertain. CDR3 length: 16 residues. The V end lost 3 bases, the J end lost 6 bases, and 18 bases lay between the germline ends. CDR1 is SEHNR and CDR2 is FQNEAQ in the germline V gene (reference sequence). The CDR3 DNA follows: TGTGCCAGCAGCTTTTCAATTGACGGCGGTGAAAACACCATATATTTT. Its translation is CASSFSIDGGENTIYF.

J is TRBJ1-4 and V is TRBV6-5, with a possible D match to TRBD1 (5 bases). The CDR3 extends over 14 amino acids. Germline CDR1 is MNHEY and CDR2 is SVGAGI. V lost 6 bases, J lost 4 bases, and 12 bases lay in between. The CDR3 reads CASSTGLFNEKLFF. Written as DNA, the CDR3 is TGTGCCAGCAGCACGGGGCTCTTTAATGAAAAACTGTTTTTT.

V usage is TRBV18 and J usage is TRBJ1-1, with D perhaps TRBD1 (5 bases). Germline V gene lookup returns CDR1 KGHSH and CDR2 LQKENI. V was cut by 4 bases and J by 0 bases, with 6 bases left in between. The CDR3 contains 13 residues. CDR3 amino acids: CASSQGMNTEAFF. The CDR3 DNA is TGTGCCAGCTCACAGGGGATGAACACTGAAGCTTTCTTT.

CDR3 loop: CASRAGGFYGYTF. The CDR3 coding sequence is TGTGCCAGCAGGGCTGGGGGGTTCTATGGCTACACCTTC. The gene calls are TRBV6-6 and TRBJ1-2; D possibly corresponds to TRBD1 (5 bases). This CDR3 has 13 amino acids. Germline CDR1 reads MNHNY; CDR2 reads SVGAGI (reference sequence). The V and J ends lost 6 bases and 4 bases respectively, with 12 bases between them.

This clone was recorded only once. The same CDR3 is also encoded by other DNA sequences in this sample. V and J are TRBV30 and TRBJ1-5; D is unresolved. The V gene's germline CDR1 is GTSNPN and CDR2 SVGIG (reference sequence). The CDR3 contains 13 residues. V lost 0 bases to trimming and J lost 1 base, with 4 bases between them. The CDR3 region has the DNA TGTGCCTGGAGTGTCGGCAGCAATCAGCCCCAGCATTTT. This gives the protein CAWSVGSNQPQHF.

This chain uses TRBV6-6 with TRBJ1-1; D uncertain. V was cut by 4 bases and J by 4 bases, with 4 bases left in between. The CDR3 loop spans 11 amino acids. Per germline, CDR1 MNHNY and CDR2 SVGAGI (reference sequence). As DNA, the CDR3 is TGTGCCAGCAGTTCTGGCACTGAAGCTTTCTTT. Translating gives CASSSGTEAFF.

The chain joins TRBV21-1 to TRBJ2-7; the table's D gene call, TRBD1, was not cross checked with the DNA. TRBV21-1 is a known pseudogene. The CDR3 is 14 residues long. CDR3 nucleotide sequence: TGTGCCAGCAGCACTTCGGGACAGCCCTACGAGCAGTACTTC. Amino acids: CASSTSGQPYEQYF.

In DNA, the CDR3 is TGTGCCAGCAGCCCCCACCCAGGGGGAACTGAAGCTTTCTTT. Translating it yields CASSPHPGGTEAFF. V gene TRBV3-1 (or the pseudogene TRBV3-2) combines with J gene TRBJ1-1; 7 bases fit TRBD1. Germline V lookup: CDR1 LGHDT, CDR2 YNNKEL (reference sequence). The CDR3 spans 14 residues. Trimming at V came to 4 bases and at J to 5 bases, leaving 7 bases not matched to a gene.

This clone appeared a few times. V gene TRBV30 combines with J gene TRBJ2-7; D uncertain. Trimming took 3 bases from V and 0 from J, leaving 15 bases between them. Germline values: CDR1 GTSNPN, CDR2 SVGIG (reference sequence). The CDR3 runs 15 residues. This CDR3 is CAWSFVGKSSYEQYF. In nucleotides, the CDR3 is TGTGCCTGGAGCTTCGTGGGGAAGAGCTCCTACGAGCAGTACTTC.

The chain is built from TRBV29-1 and TRBJ1-1; D gene unclear. Trimming took 6 bases from V and 0 from J, leaving 11 bases between them. CDR1 is SQVTM and CDR2 is ANQGSEA in the germline V gene. There are 13 residues in the CDR3. Here the CDR3 reads CSVGPEMNTEAFF. The DNA of the CDR3 is TGCAGCGTGGGCCCCGAAATGAACACTGAAGCTTTCTTT.

The chain is built from TRBV13 and TRBJ1-5, with 12 bases matching TRBD1. V was pared by 2 bases and J by 4 bases, with 6 bases of the junction left unmatched. The germline V gene has CDR1 PRHDT and CDR2 FYEKMQ (reference sequence). The CDR3 sequence is 17 residues long. CDR3 sequence reads: CASSLPRDRGRNQPQHF. The CDR3 region has the DNA TGTGCCAGCAGCTTACCCAGGGACAGGGGGCGAAATCAGCCCCAGCATTTT.

The J gene is TRBJ2-7, the V gene TRBV19; the D is unclear. Germline CDR1 reads LNHDA; CDR2 reads SQIVND (reference sequence). This CDR3 spans 14 amino acids. V lost 1 base and J lost 3, with 10 bases in between. This CDR3 is CASSIGKRYYEQYF. The DNA of the CDR3 is TGTGCCAGTAGTATAGGTAAACGATACTACGAGCAGTACTTC.

The chain recombines TRBV6-2 or TRBV6-3 with TRBJ2-6; 9 bases align to TRBD1. The CDR3 runs to 19 residues. The ends lost 1 base at V and 3 bases at J; junction bases unmatched: 10. Germline-derived CDR1 and CDR2 are MNHEY and SVGEGT. CDR3 sequence (DNA): TGTGCCAGCAGTTACTTACAGGGGGCGCTTTATGGTGGGGCCAACGTCCTGACTTTC. Its protein product is CASSYLQGALYGGANVLTF.

The chain uses TRBV9 and TRBJ2-5; possibly TRBD2 for D (6 bases). Germline V CDR1 and CDR2: SGDLS, YYNGEE. The CDR3 totals 14 residues. V lost 3 bases, J lost 5 bases, and 14 bases lay in between. CDR3 protein: CASSARMSGETQYF. The CDR3 DNA reads TGTGCCAGCAGCGCCCGAATGAGCGGGGAGACCCAGTACTTC.

The rearrangement joins TRBV14 to TRBJ2-7, with D hard to call. The CDR3 spans 16 residues. The V and J ends lost 1 base and 2 bases respectively, with 15 bases between them. Germline lookup yields CDR1 SGHDN and CDR2 FVKESK. The CDR3 protein is CASSQGSDETPYEQYF. CDR3 nucleotide sequence: TGTGCCAGCAGCCAAGGGTCCGACGAGACCCCCTACGAGCAGTACTTC.